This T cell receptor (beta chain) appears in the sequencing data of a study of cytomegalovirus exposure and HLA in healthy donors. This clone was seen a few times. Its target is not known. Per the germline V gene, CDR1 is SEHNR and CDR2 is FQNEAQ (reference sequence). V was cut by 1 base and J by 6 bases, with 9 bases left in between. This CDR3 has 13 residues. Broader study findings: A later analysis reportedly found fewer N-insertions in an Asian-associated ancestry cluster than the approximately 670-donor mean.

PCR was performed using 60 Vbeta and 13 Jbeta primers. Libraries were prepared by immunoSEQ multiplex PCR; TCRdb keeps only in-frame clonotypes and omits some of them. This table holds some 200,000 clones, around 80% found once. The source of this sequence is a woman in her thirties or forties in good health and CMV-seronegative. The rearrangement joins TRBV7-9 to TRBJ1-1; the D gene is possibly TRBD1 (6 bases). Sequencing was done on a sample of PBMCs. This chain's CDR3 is CASSLEPGAEAFF. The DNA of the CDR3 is TGTGCCAGCAGCTTAGAACCAGGGGCTGAAGCTTTCTTT.